Sequencing of this T cell receptor beta chain was carried out in a study of cytomegalovirus exposure and HLA in healthy donors. Across the whole study: Earlier, fewer than 140 million unique TCR beta sequences were recovered from around 180 million T cells by an analysis.

Healthy bone marrow donors supplied every sample. Deletions cut 0 bases from V and 2 bases from J, with 5 bases between. The CDR3 is 14 amino acids. Germline V gives CDR1 ENHRY, CDR2 SYGVKD. A remark on this clone: Its antigen is not identified.

PCR primers comprised 60 Vbeta and 13 Jbeta primers. TCRdb keeps only in-frame clones here, not all; method: immunoSEQ multiplex PCR. Its table lists 50,000 or so clones. Study-wide points: Earlier findings revealed that most TCR beta V segments proved productive either about 87% or about 30% of the time.

The J gene is TRBJ1-5, the V gene TRBV10-3, with no clear D. The specimen sequenced was PBMCs. The receptor was isolated from a woman aged 40 to 50 in good health and CMV-seronegative. Here the CDR3 DNA reads TGTGCCATCAGTGAGTCGCAGGGCAATCAGCCCCAGCATTTT. Its protein product is CAISESQGNQPQHF.